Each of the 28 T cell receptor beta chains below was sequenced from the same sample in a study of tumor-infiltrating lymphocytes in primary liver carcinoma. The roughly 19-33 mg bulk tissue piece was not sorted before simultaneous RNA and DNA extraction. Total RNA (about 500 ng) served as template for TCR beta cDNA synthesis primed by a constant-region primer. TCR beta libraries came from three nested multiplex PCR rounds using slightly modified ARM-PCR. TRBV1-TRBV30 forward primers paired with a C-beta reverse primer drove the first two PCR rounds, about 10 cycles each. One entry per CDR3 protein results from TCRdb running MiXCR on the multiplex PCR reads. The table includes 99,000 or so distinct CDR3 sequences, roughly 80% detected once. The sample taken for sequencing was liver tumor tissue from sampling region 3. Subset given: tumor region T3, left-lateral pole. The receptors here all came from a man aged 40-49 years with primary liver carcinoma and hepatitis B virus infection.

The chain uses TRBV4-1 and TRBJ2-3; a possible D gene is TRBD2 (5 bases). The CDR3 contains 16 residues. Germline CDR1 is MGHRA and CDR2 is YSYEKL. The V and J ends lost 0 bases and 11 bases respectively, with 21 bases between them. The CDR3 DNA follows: TGCGCCAGCAGCCAAGAAGGTGCCCCTAGCACAGATGTGCAGTATTTT. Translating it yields CASSQEGAPSTDVQYF.

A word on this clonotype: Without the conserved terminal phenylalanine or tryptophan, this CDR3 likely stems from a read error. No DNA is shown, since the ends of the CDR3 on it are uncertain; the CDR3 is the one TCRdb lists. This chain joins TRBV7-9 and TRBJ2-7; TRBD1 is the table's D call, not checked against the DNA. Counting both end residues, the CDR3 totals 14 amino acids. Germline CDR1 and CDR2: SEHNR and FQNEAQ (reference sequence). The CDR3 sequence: CASSPGTGAHEQNS.

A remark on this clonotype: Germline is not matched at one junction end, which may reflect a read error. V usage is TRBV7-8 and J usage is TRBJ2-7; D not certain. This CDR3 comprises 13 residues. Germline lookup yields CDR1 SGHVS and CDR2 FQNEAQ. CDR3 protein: CAISLSSTYEQYF. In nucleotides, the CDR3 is TGTGCCATCAGCTTGTCATCCACATACGAGCAGTACTTC.

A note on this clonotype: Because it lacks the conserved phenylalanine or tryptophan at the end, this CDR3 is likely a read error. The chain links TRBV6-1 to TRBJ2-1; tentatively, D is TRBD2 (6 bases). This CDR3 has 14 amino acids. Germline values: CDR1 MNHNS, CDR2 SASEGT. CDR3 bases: TGTGCCAGCGGTGAACTAGCTGGTATGAATGAGCAGTTCTTG. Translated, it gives CASGELAGMNEQFL.

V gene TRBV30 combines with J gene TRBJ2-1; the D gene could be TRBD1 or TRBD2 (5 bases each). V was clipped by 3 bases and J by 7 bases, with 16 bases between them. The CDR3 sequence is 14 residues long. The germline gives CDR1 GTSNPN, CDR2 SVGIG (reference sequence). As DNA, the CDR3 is TGTGCCTGGAGACGGGACCAACTTAAGAATGAGCAGTTCTTC. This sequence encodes CAWRRDQLKNEQFF. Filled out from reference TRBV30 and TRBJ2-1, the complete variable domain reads SQTIHQWPATLVQPVGSPLSLECTVEGTSNPNLYWYRQAAGRGLQLLFYSVGIGQISSEVPQNLSASRPQDRQFILSSKKLLLSDSGFYLCAWRRDQLKNEQFFGPGTRLTVL.

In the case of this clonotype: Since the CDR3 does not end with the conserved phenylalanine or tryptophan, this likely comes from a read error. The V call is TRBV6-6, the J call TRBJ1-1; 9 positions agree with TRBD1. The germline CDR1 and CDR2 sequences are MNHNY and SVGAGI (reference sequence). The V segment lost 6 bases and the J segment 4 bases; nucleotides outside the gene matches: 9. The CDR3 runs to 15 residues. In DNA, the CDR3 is TGTGCCAGCAGGAAACAGGGGGCCGCAGTCACTGAAGCTTTCTCT. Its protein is CASRKQGAAVTEAFS.

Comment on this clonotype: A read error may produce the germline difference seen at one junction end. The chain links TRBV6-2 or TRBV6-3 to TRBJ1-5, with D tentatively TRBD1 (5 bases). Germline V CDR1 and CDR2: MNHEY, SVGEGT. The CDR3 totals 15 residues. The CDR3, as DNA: TGTGCCAGCAGCCCATGGGGCAGGGTAAATCAGGCCCAGCATTTT. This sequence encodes CASSPWGRVNQAQHF.

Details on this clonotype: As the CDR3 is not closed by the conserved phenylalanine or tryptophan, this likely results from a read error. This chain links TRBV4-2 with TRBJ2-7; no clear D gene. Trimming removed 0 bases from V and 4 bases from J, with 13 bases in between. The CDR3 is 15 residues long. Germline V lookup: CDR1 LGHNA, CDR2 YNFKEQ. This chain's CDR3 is CASSQELVVVYEQYS. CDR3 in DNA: TGTGCCAGCAGCCAAGAGCTAGTGGTTGTTTACGAGCAGTACTCC.

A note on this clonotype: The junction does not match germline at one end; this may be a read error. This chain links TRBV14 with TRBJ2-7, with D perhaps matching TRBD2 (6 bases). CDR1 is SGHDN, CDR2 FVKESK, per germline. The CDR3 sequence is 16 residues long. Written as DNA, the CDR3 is TGTGCAAGCAGCCAAGATCGGAGCGGGCTGACCTACGAGCAGAACTTC. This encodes CASSQDRSGLTYEQNF. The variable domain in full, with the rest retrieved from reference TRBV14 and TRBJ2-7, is EAGVTQFPSHSVIEKGQTVTLRCDPISGHDNLYWYRRVMGKEIKFLLHFVKESKQDESGMPNNRFLAERTGGTYSTLKVQPAELEDSGVYFCASSQDRSGLTYEQNFGPGTRLTVT.

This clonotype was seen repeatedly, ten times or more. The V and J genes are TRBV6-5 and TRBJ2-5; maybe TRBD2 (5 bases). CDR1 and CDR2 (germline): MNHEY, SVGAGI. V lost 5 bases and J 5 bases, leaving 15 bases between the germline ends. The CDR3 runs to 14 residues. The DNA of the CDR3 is TGTGCCAGCAGTCCGGTCCATCCGGGGGAGACCCAGTACTTC. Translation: CASSPVHPGETQYF.

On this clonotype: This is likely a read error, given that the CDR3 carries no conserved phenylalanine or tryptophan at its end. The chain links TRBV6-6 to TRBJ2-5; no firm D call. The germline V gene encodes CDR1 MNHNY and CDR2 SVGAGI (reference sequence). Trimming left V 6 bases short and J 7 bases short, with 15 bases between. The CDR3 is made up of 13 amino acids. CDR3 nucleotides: TGTGCCAGCAGCCCGAACAAGGTTGGGACCCAGTACCTC. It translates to CASSPNKVGTQYL.

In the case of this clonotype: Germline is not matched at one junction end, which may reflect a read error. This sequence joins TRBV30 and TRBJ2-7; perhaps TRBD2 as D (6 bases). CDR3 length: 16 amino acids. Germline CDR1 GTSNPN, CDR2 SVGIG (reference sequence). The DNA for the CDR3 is TGTGTCTGGAGTCTTCCAGGACTTGCGGGAAGATACGAGCAGTACTTC. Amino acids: CVWSLPGLAGRYEQYF.

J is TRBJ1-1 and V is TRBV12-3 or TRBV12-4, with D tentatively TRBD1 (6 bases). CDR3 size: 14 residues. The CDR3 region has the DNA TGTGACTGCAGTTCAGGGGATTCGAACACTGAAGCTTTCTTT. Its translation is CDCSSGDSNTEAFF.

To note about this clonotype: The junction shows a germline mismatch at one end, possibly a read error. CDR3 protein: CASSSGSSWEQSF. The CDR3 DNA sequence: TGTGCCAGCAGCTCGGGAAGTAGCTGGGAGCAATCCTTC. V and J are TRBV11-3 and TRBJ2-1; possible D gene TRBD2, 5 bases. Germline CDR1 is SGHNT and CDR2 is YENEEA. CDR3 size: 13 residues.

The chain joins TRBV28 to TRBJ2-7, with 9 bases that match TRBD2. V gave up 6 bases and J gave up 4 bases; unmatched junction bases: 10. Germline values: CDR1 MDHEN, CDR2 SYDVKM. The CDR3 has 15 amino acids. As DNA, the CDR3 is TGTGCCAGCAGCCTGACTAGCGGAAACTCATACGAGCAGTACTTC. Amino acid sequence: CASSLTSGNSYEQYF.

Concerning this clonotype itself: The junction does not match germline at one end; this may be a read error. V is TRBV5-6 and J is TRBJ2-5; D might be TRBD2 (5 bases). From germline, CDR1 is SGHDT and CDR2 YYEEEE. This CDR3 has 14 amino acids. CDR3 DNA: TGTGCCAGTAGCTTGAAGGCTAGCCAAGAGACCCACTACTTC. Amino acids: CASSLKASQETHYF.

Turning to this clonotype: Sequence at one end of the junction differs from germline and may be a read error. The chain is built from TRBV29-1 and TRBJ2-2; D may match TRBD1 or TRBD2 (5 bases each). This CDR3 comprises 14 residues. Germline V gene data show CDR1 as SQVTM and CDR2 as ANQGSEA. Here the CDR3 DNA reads TGCAGCGTCCTCGGTCCGGGACCCGTCGGGGAGCTGTTTTTC. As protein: CSVLGPGPVGELFF.

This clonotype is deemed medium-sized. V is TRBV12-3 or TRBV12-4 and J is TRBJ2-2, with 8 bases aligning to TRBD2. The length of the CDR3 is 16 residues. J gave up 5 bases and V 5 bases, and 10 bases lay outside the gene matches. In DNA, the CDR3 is TGTGCCAGCAGTGGCCGCGTAGCGGGATATACCGGGGAGCTGTTTTTT. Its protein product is CASSGRVAGYTGELFF.

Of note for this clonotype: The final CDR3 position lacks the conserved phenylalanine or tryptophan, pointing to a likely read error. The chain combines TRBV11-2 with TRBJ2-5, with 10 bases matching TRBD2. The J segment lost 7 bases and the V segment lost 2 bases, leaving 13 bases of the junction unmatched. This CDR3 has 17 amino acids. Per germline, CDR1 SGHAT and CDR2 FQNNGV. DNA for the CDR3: TGTGCCAGCAGCTTAAGACTAGCGGGTGACTCGAGCAGGACCCAGTACCTC. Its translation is CASSLRLAGDSSRTQYL.

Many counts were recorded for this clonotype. CDR3: CASSHRTSGSRHEQYF. The CDR3 region has the DNA TGCGCCAGCAGCCACCGGACTAGCGGGAGCAGGCACGAGCAGTACTTC. This chain joins TRBV5-1 and TRBJ2-7, with 13 nucleotides matching TRBD2. CDR1 is SGHRS, CDR2 YFSETQ, per germline. This CDR3 is built from 16 residues. Trimming removed 4 bases from V and 5 bases from J; junction bases left unmatched: 9.

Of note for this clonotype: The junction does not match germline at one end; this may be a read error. CDR3 in DNA: TGTGGCAGCAGCCCTGGAGATGGGGACTACGAGCGGTACTTC. This sequence encodes CGSSPGDGDYERYF. The chain employs TRBV11-3 and TRBJ2-7; 7 nucleotides align to TRBD2. This CDR3 is built from 14 residues. Germline CDR1 SGHNT, CDR2 YENEEA.

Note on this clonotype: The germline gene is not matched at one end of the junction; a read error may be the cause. The CDR3 bases are TGTGCCAGCAGCCAAGGTCCCGCGAGAGAGACCGGGGAGCTGTTTTTT. This encodes CASSQGPARETGELFF. The J gene is TRBJ2-2, the V gene TRBV4-3; D unresolved. The CDR3 loop spans 16 amino acids. Germline V gives CDR1 LGHNA, CDR2 YSLEER.

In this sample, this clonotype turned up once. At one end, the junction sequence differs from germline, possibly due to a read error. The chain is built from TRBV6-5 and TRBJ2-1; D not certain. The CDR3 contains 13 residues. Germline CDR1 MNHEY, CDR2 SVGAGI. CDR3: CASSSDPYNERFF. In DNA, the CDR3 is TGTGCCAGCAGTTCCGACCCCTACAATGAGCGGTTCTTC.

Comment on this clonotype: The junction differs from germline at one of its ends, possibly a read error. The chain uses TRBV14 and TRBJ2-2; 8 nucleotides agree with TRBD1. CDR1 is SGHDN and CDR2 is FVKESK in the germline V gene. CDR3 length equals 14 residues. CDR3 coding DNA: TGTGCAACCAAGTCGACAGGGGTGGACGGGGAGCTGTTCTTT. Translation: CATKSTGVDGELFF.

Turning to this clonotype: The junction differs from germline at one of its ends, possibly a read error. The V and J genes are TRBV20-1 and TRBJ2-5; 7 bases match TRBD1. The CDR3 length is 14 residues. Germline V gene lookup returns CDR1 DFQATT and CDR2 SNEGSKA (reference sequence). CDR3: CSAGEGRGKEAQYF. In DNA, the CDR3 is TGCAGTGCTGGGGAAGGCAGGGGGAAAGAGGCCCAGTACTTC.

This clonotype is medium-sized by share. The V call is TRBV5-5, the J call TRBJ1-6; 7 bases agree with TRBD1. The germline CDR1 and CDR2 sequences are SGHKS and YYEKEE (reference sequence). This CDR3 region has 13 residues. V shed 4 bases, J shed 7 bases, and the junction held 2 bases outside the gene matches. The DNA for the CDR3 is TGTGCCAGCAGCCTCAGGGGGAATTCACCCCTCCACTTT. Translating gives CASSLRGNSPLHF.

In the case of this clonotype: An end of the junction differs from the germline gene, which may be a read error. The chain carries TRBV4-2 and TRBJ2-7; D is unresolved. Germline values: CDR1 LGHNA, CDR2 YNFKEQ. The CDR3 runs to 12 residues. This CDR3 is CACSQEAHDQYF. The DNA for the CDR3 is TGTGCCTGCAGCCAAGAGGCCCACGACCAGTATTTC.

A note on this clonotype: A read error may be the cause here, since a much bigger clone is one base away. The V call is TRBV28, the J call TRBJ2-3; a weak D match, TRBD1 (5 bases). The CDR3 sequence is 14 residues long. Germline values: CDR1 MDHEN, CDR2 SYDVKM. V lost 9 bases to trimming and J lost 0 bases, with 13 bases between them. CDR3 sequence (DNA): TGTGCCAGTTTCCGACAGCCTAGCACAGATACGCAGTATTTT. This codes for CASFRQPSTDTQYF.